This T cell receptor (beta chain) was captured in a study of cytomegalovirus exposure and HLA in healthy donors. A note on this clone: Its antigen is still unknown.

The PCR employed 60 Vbeta primers together with 13 Jbeta primers. The table came from immunoSEQ multiplex PCR; TCRdb's copy has only in-frame clones and leaves some out. The table shows approximately 190,000 clones, with more than 75% occurring only once. Though nominally healthy at sampling, donors likely had unrecorded immune exposures. This CDR3 spans 16 amino acids. Germline loops: CDR1 SGHRS, CDR2 YFSETQ. The ends were cut back, 4 bases at V and 2 bases at J, with 16 bases in the middle. Broader study findings: According to the study, around 180 TCR beta chains were cytomegalovirus-associated. When analyzed later, a missense DCLRE1C variant was found to be linked to TCR beta V- and J-gene trimming. TCR beta chains associated with HLA were, in a later analysis, more clonally expanded than equally common others.

The source of this sequence is a woman aged 18-35 years in good health and CMV-seronegative. The chain uses TRBV5-1 and TRBJ2-1, with D possibly being TRBD2 (6 bases). The sample was PBMCs. The CDR3 sequence: CASSPPGTPTYNEQFF. DNA for the CDR3: TGCGCCAGCAGCCCCCCCGGGACTCCCACCTACAATGAGCAGTTCTTC.